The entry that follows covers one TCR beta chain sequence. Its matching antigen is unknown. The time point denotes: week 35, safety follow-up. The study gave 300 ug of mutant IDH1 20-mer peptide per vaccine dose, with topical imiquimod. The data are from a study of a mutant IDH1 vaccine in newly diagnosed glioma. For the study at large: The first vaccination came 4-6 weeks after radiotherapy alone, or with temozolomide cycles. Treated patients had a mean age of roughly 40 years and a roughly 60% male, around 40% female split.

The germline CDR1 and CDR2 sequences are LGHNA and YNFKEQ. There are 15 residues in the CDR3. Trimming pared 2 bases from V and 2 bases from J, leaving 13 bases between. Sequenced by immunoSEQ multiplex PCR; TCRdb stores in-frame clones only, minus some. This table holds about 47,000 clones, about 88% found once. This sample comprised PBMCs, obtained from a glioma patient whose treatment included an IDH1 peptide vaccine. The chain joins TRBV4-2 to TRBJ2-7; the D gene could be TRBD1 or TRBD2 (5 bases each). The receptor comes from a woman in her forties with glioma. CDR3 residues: CASSQLGVEAYEQYF. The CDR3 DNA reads TGTGCCAGCAGCCAATTAGGGGTGGAGGCCTACGAGCAGTACTTC.